The T cell receptor beta chain described here comes from a study of cytomegalovirus exposure and HLA in healthy donors. Germline V lookup: CDR1 SGHNT, CDR2 YYREEE (reference sequence). V was clipped by 4 bases and J by 4 bases, with 14 bases between them. The CDR3 sequence is 14 residues long. Primers included in the PCR were 60 Vbeta and 13 Jbeta primers. Clones were read by immunoSEQ multiplex PCR, and TCRdb kept only the in-frame ones, dropping some. The sample contains roughly 18,000 clones, roughly 75% of which appear only once. Study-wide results and limits: In a later analysis, most CMV-associated TCR beta chains appeared HLA-restricted. Later analysis revealed greater clonal expansion in HLA-associated TCR beta chains than in equally common others.

Points on this clone: The antigen is not known.

This chain connects TRBV5-4 to TRBJ1-2; D unclear. The sequencing input was PBMCs. This receptor was taken from a man between 18 and 29 years old in good health and CMV-seronegative. This CDR3 is CASSDEGGSYGYTF. The CDR3 DNA sequence: TGTGCCAGCAGCGACGAGGGCGGATCCTATGGCTACACCTTC.